The 26 T cell receptor beta chains below were found in one sample sequenced in a study of control samples from healthy donors and cancer patients. Sequencing was performed with immunoSEQ multiplex PCR; in TCRdb, only in-frame clones are kept and a portion is missing. In the table there are 130,000 or so clones, 89% of which are singletons. Sequenced input: PBMCs. The receptors stem from a man aged 45-65 years with head and neck cancer.

In its sample, this clone was seen a few times. This rearrangement joins TRBV19 to TRBJ2-2, with TRBD1 matching over 8 bases. This CDR3 has 15 residues. Germline trimming cut 6 bases from V and 7 bases from J; bases unmatched to any gene: 10. Per germline, CDR1 LNHDA and CDR2 SQIVND (reference sequence). The chain's CDR3 is CASRFSQGTGGELFF. The CDR3 DNA is TGTGCCAGTAGGTTCTCCCAGGGGACAGGCGGGGAGCTGTTTTTT.

J is TRBJ2-7 and V is TRBV18, with TRBD1 matching over 9 bases. V lost 3 bases to trimming and J lost 2 bases; unmatched junction nucleotides: 2. This CDR3 comprises 14 residues. Looked up from germline, CDR1 is KGHSH and CDR2 is LQKENI. The CDR3: CASSPGQGAYEQYF. CDR3 nucleotide sequence: TGTGCCAGCTCACCGGGACAGGGAGCCTACGAGCAGTACTTC. Filled out from reference TRBV18 and TRBJ2-7, the complete variable domain reads NAGVMQNPRHLVRRRGQEARLRCSPMKGHSHVYWYRQLPEEGLKFMVYLQKENIIDESGMPKERFSAEFPKEGPSILRIQQVVRGDSAAYFCASSPGQGAYEQYFGPGTRLTVT.

The rearrangement joins TRBV19 to TRBJ1-1; the D is unclear. The CDR3 runs to 12 residues. V was shortened by 4 bases and J by 5 bases, with 8 bases between the two germline ends. CDR1 is LNHDA and CDR2 is SQIVND in the germline V gene (reference sequence). CDR3 sequence (DNA): TGTGCCAGTAGTAACGGGTTTACTGAAGCTTTCTTT. It translates to CASSNGFTEAFF.

The genes are TRBV30 and TRBJ2-7, with a possible D match to TRBD1 (6 bases). Per germline, CDR1 GTSNPN and CDR2 SVGIG (reference sequence). V lost 0 bases and J lost 6, with 15 bases in between. CDR3 size: 14 residues. The CDR3 sequence is CAWSVRTGRAEQYF. CDR3 nucleotide sequence: TGTGCCTGGAGTGTACGTACAGGGAGAGCCGAGCAGTACTTC. Variable domain in full (rest from reference TRBV30 and TRBJ2-7): SQTIHQWPATLVQPVGSPLSLECTVEGTSNPNLYWYRQAAGRGLQLLFYSVGIGQISSEVPQNLSASRPQDRQFILSSKKLLLSDSGFYLCAWSVRTGRAEQYFGPGTRLTVT.

The J gene is TRBJ1-5, the V gene TRBV7-8; unclear D gene. V was pared by 1 base and J by 0 bases, with 4 bases between. Germline CDR1 is SGHVS and CDR2 is FQNEAQ. CDR3 length equals 14 residues. Here the CDR3 DNA reads TGTGCCAGCAGCTTAGACCCTAGCAATCAGCCCCAGCATTTT. It translates to CASSLDPSNQPQHF.

The chain links TRBV6-5 to TRBJ2-4; TRBD1 is a possible D gene (6 bases). This CDR3 has 12 amino acids. Germline V gene lookup returns CDR1 MNHEY and CDR2 SVGAGI. V lost 6 bases and J lost 9, with 12 bases in between. CDR3 DNA sequence: TGTGCCAGCAGCCCGGGACATACCATTCAGTACTTC. Its translation is CASSPGHTIQYF.

The CDR3 DNA is TGTGCCAGCAGTGATCTGGGCCAAAGATTCTACGAGCAGTACTTC. Its translation: CASSDLGQRFYEQYF. The genes are TRBV2 and TRBJ2-7, with D unclear. The CDR3 runs to 15 residues. Germline V CDR1 and CDR2: SNHLY, FYNNEI. V was shortened by 3 bases and J by 3 bases, with 15 bases between the two germline ends.

The chain carries TRBV6-5 and TRBJ1-5; TRBD1 matches 8 bases. The CDR3 is made up of 15 amino acids. J was trimmed by 7 bases and V by 0 bases; bases with no gene match: 5. Germline-derived CDR1 and CDR2 are MNHEY and SVGAGI. CDR3 sequence: CASSYSGQGQQPQHF. CDR3 in DNA: TGTGCCAGCAGTTACTCAGGACAGGGTCAGCAGCCCCAGCATTTT.

V and J are TRBV5-4 and TRBJ1-1; D is unclear. The germline gives CDR1 SGHNT, CDR2 YYREEE (reference sequence). The CDR3 runs 15 residues. The V end lost 3 bases, the J end lost 1 base, and 13 bases lay between the germline ends. The CDR3 coding sequence is TGTGCCAGCAGCTCTCTAACCGTAGGGAACACTGAAGCTTTCTTT. This gives the protein CASSSLTVGNTEAFF.

The chain recombines TRBV5-6 with TRBJ1-2; the match to TRBD1 covers 7 bases. V dropped 3 bases and J dropped 5; count of bases not matched to a gene: 7. CDR3 length: 14 amino acids. From germline, CDR1 is SGHDT and CDR2 YYEEEE. Here the CDR3 reads CASSSGQLGYGYTF. The CDR3 DNA reads TGTGCCAGCAGCTCGGGACAGTTGGGATATGGCTACACCTTC.

The genes are TRBV9 and TRBJ2-1, with D unclear. CDR3 length: 15 amino acids. The V gene's germline CDR1 is SGDLS and CDR2 YYNGEE. V was pared by 0 bases and J by 3 bases, with 10 bases between. The CDR3 DNA reads as TGTGCCAGCAGCGTAGTTGGGGTCGGCTACAATGAGCAGTTCTTC. Translated: CASSVVGVGYNEQFF.

This chain connects TRBV21-1 to TRBJ1-4; the table's D gene call, TRBD1, was not cross checked with the DNA. TRBV21-1 is assigned pseudogene status. The CDR3 totals 13 residues. CDR3 sequence reads: CASKDKAYEKLFF. Here the CDR3 DNA reads TGTGCCAGCAAGGACAAGGCGTATGAAAAACTGTTTTTT.

The chain uses TRBV7-9 and TRBJ2-3; 10 nucleotides match TRBD2. The germline V gene encodes CDR1 SEHNR and CDR2 FQNEAQ (reference sequence). The V gene end was trimmed by 8 bases and the J gene end by 0 bases; junction bases not matched to a gene: 2. This CDR3 comprises 14 residues. The CDR3 sequence is CASLAGVSTDTQYF. The DNA for the CDR3 is TGTGCCAGCCTAGCGGGAGTTAGCACAGATACGCAGTATTTT.

This rearrangement joins TRBV30 to TRBJ2-2; perhaps TRBD1 as D (6 bases). Deletions cut 8 bases from V and 4 bases from J, with 14 bases between. CDR1 is GTSNPN and CDR2 is SVGIG in the germline V gene (reference sequence). The CDR3 extends over 13 amino acids. This CDR3 reads CAVTQGSTGELFF. CDR3 nucleotide sequence: TGTGCCGTAACCCAGGGGAGCACCGGGGAGCTGTTTTTT. The full variable domain, with the rest looked up from reference TRBV30 and TRBJ2-2, is SQTIHQWPATLVQPVGSPLSLECTVEGTSNPNLYWYRQAAGRGLQLLFYSVGIGQISSEVPQNLSASRPQDRQFILSSKKLLLSDSGFYLCAVTQGSTGELFFGEGSRLTVL.

This clone showed up just a few times. The chain joins TRBV6-5 to TRBJ1-1; D ambiguous. V lost 7 bases and J 1 base, leaving 13 bases between the germline ends. The CDR3 length is 14 residues. The germline V gene encodes CDR1 MNHEY and CDR2 SVGAGI. The CDR3: CASTPGRSNTEAFF. CDR3 DNA: TGTGCCAGCACCCCCGGCAGATCGAACACTGAAGCTTTCTTT.

The gene calls are TRBV7-9 and TRBJ2-5; D is uncertain. From germline, CDR1 is SEHNR and CDR2 FQNEAQ (reference sequence). The V and J ends lost 2 bases and 2 bases respectively, with 9 bases between them. The CDR3 totals 14 residues. In DNA form, the CDR3 reads TGTGCCAGCAGCTTAAAGCCGGTACAAGAGACCCAGTACTTC. This codes for CASSLKPVQETQYF. Drawing the rest from reference TRBV7-9 and TRBJ2-5, the complete variable domain is DTGVSQNPRHKITKRGQNVTFRCDPISEHNRLYWYRQTLGQGPEFLTYFQNEAQLEKSRLLSDRFSAERPKGSFSTLEIQRTEQGDSAMYLCASSLKPVQETQYFGPGTRLLVL.

A word on this clone: Just one base apart from a much larger clone, this may be a read error. The chain couples TRBV11-3 to TRBJ1-4; D is ambiguous. The germline CDR1 and CDR2 sequences are SGHNT and YENEEA. The CDR3 runs to 11 residues. V lost 2 bases to trimming and J lost 8 bases, with 3 bases between them. In DNA, the CDR3 is TGTGCCAGCAGCTTAAGGGAAAAACTGTTTTTT. It codes for CASSLREKLFF. The full variable domain, in which reference TRBV11-3 and TRBJ1-4 provide the parts outside the CDR3, is EAGVVQSPRYKIIEKKQPVAFWCNPISGHNTLYWYLQNLGQGPELLIRYENEEAVDDSQLPKDRFSAERLKGVDSTLKIQPAELGDSAVYLCASSLREKLFFGSGTQLSVL.

The gene calls are TRBV19 and TRBJ1-5, with a possible D match to TRBD1 (5 bases). The V end lost 3 bases, the J end lost 0 bases, and 12 bases lay between the germline ends. Germline values: CDR1 LNHDA, CDR2 SQIVND (reference sequence). The CDR3 sequence is 16 residues long. The CDR3 coding sequence is TGTGCCAGTAGTATCTCCTGGGGACTTAGCAATCAGCCCCAGCATTTT. Protein product: CASSISWGLSNQPQHF.

This clone occurred once. The chain is built from TRBV5-1 and TRBJ2-3, with D possibly being TRBD1 (6 bases). The CDR3 totals 15 residues. Germline V lookup: CDR1 SGHRS, CDR2 YFSETQ. V lost 4 bases and J 2 bases, leaving 14 bases between the germline ends. CDR3 sequence (DNA): TGCGCCAGCAGCCTAGGACAGCTTCTCACAGATACGCAGTATTTT. This gives the protein CASSLGQLLTDTQYF.

The V call is TRBV30, the J call TRBJ2-3; D tentatively fits TRBD1 or TRBD2 (5 bases each). Deletions cut 3 bases from V and 2 bases from J, with 12 bases between. Per germline, CDR1 GTSNPN and CDR2 SVGIG (reference sequence). The CDR3 length is 14 residues. CDR3 region: CAWRASGTTDTQYF. CDR3 DNA sequence: TGTGCCTGGAGGGCATCAGGGACCACAGATACGCAGTATTTT.

V and J are TRBV12-2 and TRBJ2-5. TRBV12-2 is labeled a pseudogene. This CDR3 has 11 residues. The CDR3 loop is CASRLCETQYF. The CDR3 DNA is TGTGCAAGTCGCTTATGTGAGACCCAGTACTTC.

CDR3 nucleotides: TGTGCCAGCTGCTTACCGGGACAGGGGGTTTTCTCCTACAATGAGCAGTTCTTC. Its translation is CASCLPGQGVFSYNEQFF. The chain employs TRBV28 and TRBJ2-1; 11 bases fit TRBD1. From germline, CDR1 is MDHEN and CDR2 SYDVKM. This CDR3 region has 18 residues. V trimming: 8 bases; J trimming: 0 bases; junction bases outside the gene matches: 12.

The V and J genes are TRBV18 and TRBJ2-7; 7 nucleotides agree with TRBD2. Germline V gives CDR1 KGHSH, CDR2 LQKENI. The CDR3 length is 14 residues. The trim removed 3 bases at V and 2 bases at J, leaving 4 bases unmatched. The DNA of the CDR3 is TGTGCCAGCTCACCGGCTAGCGGTCCCTACGAGCAGTACTTC. Amino acids: CASSPASGPYEQYF.

The CDR3 DNA reads TGTGCCAGCAGTGAGATGTTGTATGGCAATCAGCCCCAGCATTTT. Its protein is CASSEMLYGNQPQHF. The chain couples TRBV6-1 to TRBJ1-5; no clear D. The CDR3 extends over 15 amino acids. V dropped 3 bases and J dropped 2 bases, with 11 bases sitting between them. CDR1 is MNHNS, CDR2 SASEGT, per germline.

This rearrangement joins TRBV2 to TRBJ2-1, with 9 bases identical to TRBD1. V was pared by 10 bases and J by 7 bases, with 11 bases of the junction left unmatched. The CDR3 spans 14 residues. Looked up from germline, CDR1 is SNHLY and CDR2 is FYNNEI. CDR3 protein: CATRGQGTGNEQFF. The CDR3 DNA reads TGTGCCACACGCGGTCAGGGGACAGGGAATGAGCAGTTCTTC.

J is TRBJ2-6 and V is TRBV5-1; D not certain. CDR1 and CDR2 (germline): SGHRS, YFSETQ. This CDR3 has 14 amino acids. V was trimmed by 0 bases and J by 1 base, leaving 2 bases between them. The CDR3 is CASSLGSGANVLTF. In DNA, the CDR3 is TGCGCCAGCAGCTTGGGTTCTGGGGCCAACGTCCTGACTTTC.